This T cell receptor (beta chain) is drawn from a study of identifying expanded T cells in peripheral blood. Whole-study results and caveats: Technical replicates showed about 1.2 changed clones; two weeks approximately 16; four weeks 19. Across healthy donors, higher total template counts meant significantly greater approximately two-week count variance.

As regards this clone: Its antigen is currently unknown.

This table comes from immunoSEQ multiplex PCR, and its TCRdb copy is limited to in-frame clones, with some not included. Of 90,000 to 95,000 clones detected, 88% appear once; the ten largest clones hold 4.5% to 7%. Germline CDR1 is MNHEY and CDR2 is SVGAGI. This CDR3 region has 14 residues. J gave up 2 bases and V 6 bases, and 6 bases lay outside the gene matches. The rearrangement joins TRBV6-5 to TRBJ1-1; 7 bases are shared with TRBD1. The material sequenced was blood. The sequence was obtained from a person aged 18-70 years in good health. The CDR3 DNA sequence: TGTGCCAGCAGCGTAAGGGGGCTTAACACTGAAGCTTTCTTT. Translated: CASSVRGLNTEAFF.